This T cell receptor beta chain is drawn from a study of vaccination and CD4 T cells after COVID-19. Overall study: SARS-CoV-2, HCoV-NL63, HCoV-OC43 and HCoV-229E supplied the overlapping spike peptides used to stimulate cells.

On this clonotype: The target antigen is unknown. Germline is not matched at one junction end, which may reflect a read error.

Treatment here: approximately 9-day PBMC culture with coronavirus spike peptide pools or control peptides (ViraFEST assay). Gathering of the CD4+ T cells, from the unexposed donor, took place before the COVID-19 pandemic (2011-2018). Whenever cell numbers allowed, CD4+ T cells from unexposed donors were probed with SARS-CoV-2 S/N and four cold-coronavirus spikes. Sequenced with the Oncomine TCR Beta short-read assay was DNA taken from cultured CD4+ T cells. Each CDR3 protein gets one entry after TCRdb re-called the PCR reads with MiXCR. The sample holds about 4,600 distinct CDR3 sequences, around 50% seen once. This CDR3 is built from 18 residues. The germline V gene encodes CDR1 MNHEY and CDR2 SVGEGT.

The source of this sequence is a human donor in good health. The V call is TRBV6-2 or TRBV6-3, the J call TRBJ1-5, with a tentative D call TRBD1 (6 bases). Source material: CD4+ T cells from blood, cultured in vitro. CDR3 coding DNA: TGTGCCAGCAGAAGGGGACTCGTTACAGGGTCGGGCAATCAGCCCCAGCGTTTT. Translated, it gives CASRRGLVTGSGNQPQRF.